Below are 11 T cell receptor beta chains sequenced from a single sample in a study of CD8 T cells in Susac syndrome. Reverse transcription of roughly 0.45 to 1 ug RNA used random hexamers. TCRdb analysed the immunoSEQ multiplex PCR reads with MiXCR anew, one entry per CDR3 protein. The sample lists under 200,000 distinct CDR3 sequences; 90% to 95% were seen once. Sequenced input: CD8+ T cells from PBMCs. Receptors originate from a human donor with multiple sclerosis.

This chain links TRBV5-4 with TRBJ1-1, with D possibly TRBD1 on 6 matching bases. The V and J ends lost 2 bases and 10 bases respectively, with 9 bases between them. Germline CDR1 reads SGHNT; CDR2 reads YYREEE (reference sequence). The CDR3 covers 11 residues. CDR3 residues: CASSFGRGAFF. CDR3 coding DNA: TGTGCCAGCAGCTTCGGCAGGGGAGCTTTCTTT.

The sample holds one count of this clonotype. The chain is built from TRBV27 and TRBJ2-1, with D perhaps matching TRBD2 (6 bases). V was clipped by 4 bases and J by 1 base, with 14 bases between them. Germline lookup yields CDR1 MNHEY and CDR2 SMNVEV (reference sequence). The CDR3 sequence is 16 residues long. CDR3 bases: TGTGCCAGCAGTTGGAGTTCGGGGGAGTCCTACAATGAGCAGTTCTTC. It codes for CASSWSSGESYNEQFF.

This sequence joins TRBV27 and TRBJ1-2; tentatively, D is TRBD1 (5 bases). The CDR3 is 15 amino acids. The V end lost 5 bases, the J end lost 7 bases, and 20 bases lay between the germline ends. Looked up from germline, CDR1 is MNHEY and CDR2 is SMNVEV (reference sequence). The CDR3 region is CASSPSSAGQGGYTF. In DNA, the CDR3 is TGTGCCAGCAGTCCGTCGAGTGCGGGGCAAGGTGGCTACACCTTC.

This rearrangement joins TRBV19 to TRBJ2-3, with D possibly being TRBD2 (5 bases). The ends were cut back, 2 bases at V and 1 base at J, with 7 bases in the middle. CDR1 LNHDA and CDR2 SQIVND come from the germline V gene (reference sequence). The CDR3 runs to 14 residues. CDR3 nucleotides: TGTGCCAGTAGTATATCCGGGGGCACAGATACGCAGTATTTT. Residues: CASSISGGTDTQYF.

V is TRBV12-3 or TRBV12-4 and J is TRBJ2-7; D possibly corresponds to TRBD2 (7 bases). The CDR3 consists of 16 residues. Deletions cut 4 bases from V and 5 bases from J, with 21 bases between. CDR3 residues: CASSSPGGLEGDEQYF. CDR3 nucleotide sequence: TGTGCCAGCAGTTCCCCGGGGGGCCTAGAGGGGGACGAGCAGTACTTC.

The V and J genes are TRBV30 and TRBJ2-2, with a tentative D call TRBD1 (5 bases). The ends were cut back, 2 bases at V and 5 bases at J, with 12 bases in the middle. Germline loops: CDR1 GTSNPN, CDR2 SVGIG (reference sequence). The CDR3 runs 14 residues. CDR3 sequence (DNA): TGTGCCTGGAGTCTGGCAGGGTGGACCGGGGAGCTGTTTTTT. It yields the protein CAWSLAGWTGELFF.

V and J are TRBV21-1 and TRBJ1-4; TRBD1, the table's D call, was not compared with the DNA. TRBV21-1 is designated a pseudogene. The CDR3 contains 13 residues. The CDR3 DNA follows: TGTGCCAGCAGCATTCGCCCCAGTGAAAAACTGTTTTTT. Its translation: CASSIRPSEKLFF.

This chain connects TRBV28 to TRBJ2-7; 8 bases are shared with TRBD2. This CDR3 region has 17 residues. CDR1 is MDHEN, CDR2 SYDVKM, per germline. Trimming at V came to 0 bases and at J to 5 bases, leaving 12 bases not matched to a gene. The CDR3 loop reads CASSLWGVSGDLDEQYF. CDR3 nucleotide sequence: TGTGCCAGCAGTTTATGGGGGGTTAGCGGGGACCTCGACGAGCAGTACTTC.

The V call is TRBV20-1, the J call TRBJ2-7; D is perhaps TRBD1 or TRBD2 (5 bases each). The CDR3 sequence is 15 residues long. Trimming removed 3 bases at V and 4 bases at J, with 19 bases between. Germline loops: CDR1 DFQATT, CDR2 SNEGSKA (reference sequence). CDR3 nucleotide sequence: TGCAGTGCTAGGAGCCGGGACCATCGATTATACGAGCAGTACTTC. This translates into CSARSRDHRLYEQYF.

The chain uses TRBV2 and TRBJ1-1; the match to TRBD1 covers 7 bases. The CDR3 runs 13 residues. From germline, CDR1 is SNHLY and CDR2 FYNNEI. V shed 6 bases and J 3 bases; nucleotides not matched to a gene: 4. The DNA of the CDR3 is TGTGCCAGCAGCAGGGGGGCGCACACTGAAGCTTTCTTT. Amino acids: CASSRGAHTEAFF.

The J gene is TRBJ1-1, the V gene TRBV18; the D is unclear. The CDR3 has 14 residues. Trimming took 1 base from V and 5 from J, leaving 11 bases between them. The germline V gene encodes CDR1 KGHSH and CDR2 LQKENI. The CDR3 region has the DNA TGTGCCAGCTCACCACTAGGGAGAGGGACTGAAGCTTTCTTT. Translation: CASSPLGRGTEAFF.